The source of this T cell receptor beta chain is a study of shared clonotypes between healthy human individuals. From germline, CDR1 is MDHEN and CDR2 SYDVKM. The CDR3 loop spans 15 amino acids. V dropped 5 bases and J dropped 1 base, with 11 bases sitting between them. The protocol was immunoSEQ multiplex PCR, while the TCRdb copy is restricted to in-frame clones and leaves out a portion. This sample yields 950,000 to 1,300,000 clones, of which about 77% are seen a single time; approximately 1.5% belongs to the top ten. The TCR sequence derives from a man in his late teens or twenties in good health. The chain combines TRBV28 with TRBJ2-2, with a weak D call TRBD1 (6 bases). Sequenced: memory CD4+ T cells sorted from blood. Regarding subset: CD45RA-negative fraction. CDR3: CASSPPRGNTGELFF. The CDR3 region has the DNA TGTGCCAGCAGTCCCCCCAGGGGGAACACCGGGGAGCTGTTTTTT.